A selection of T cell receptor beta chains follows, all from one sample in a study of T cell responses to AZD1222 COVID-19 vaccine. Produced via immunoSEQ multiplex PCR; TCRdb's table is partial and in-frame only. The sample consists of some 130,000 clones, 93% of them appearing once. This specimen consisted of peripheral blood, obtained on day 0 of AZD1222 vaccination. The receptors here all came from an adult in good health. CDR3s include the opening cysteine and the closing phenylalanine or tryptophan. D genes are given only for firm matches. A clone size is listed for some rows: how often the clone was seen (once, few, many), or a class if it is expanded.

CDR3 DNA	CDR3 protein	J gene	clone size	D gene	V gene
TGTGCCAGCAGTCCCTCTCCAGAGGGGATGAATAGCAATCAGCCCCAGCATTTT	CASSPSPEGMNSNQPQHF	TRBJ1-5	.	.	TRBV6-6
TGTGCCAGCCGTGGGACAGGGGTTACCGGGGAGCTGTTTTTT	CASRGTGVTGELFF	TRBJ2-2	.	TRBD1	TRBV2
TGTGCCAGCAGCTTTGGCAGGAACACTGAAGCTTTCTTT	CASSFGRNTEAFF	TRBJ1-1	.	.	TRBV11-3
TGTGCCAGCAGCCAGCAGCATTCCACGGGAGCTTTCTTT	CASSQQHSTGAFF	TRBJ1-1	.	.	TRBV5-6
TGTGCCAGTAGTATTAGTGAGACAGGGGGATGGTCACCCCTCCACTTT	CASSISETGGWSPLHF	TRBJ1-6	.	TRBD1	TRBV19
TGTGCCAGCTCGATGACAGAGAACACTGAAGCTTTCTTT	CASSMTENTEAFF	TRBJ1-1	.	.	TRBV18
TGTGCCAGCAGCTTAGAAAGACTAGCCGGGGAGCTGTTTTTT	CASSLERLAGELFF	TRBJ2-2	.	.	TRBV7-2
TGTGCCAGCAGCGTAGGGGCCGGGCGAAACACCATATATTTT	CASSVGAGRNTIYF	TRBJ1-3	.	.	TRBV9
TGCGCCAGCAGCTTGGGAGGTGCAGGGTTGGGTACTGAAGCTTTCTTT	CASSLGGAGLGTEAFF	TRBJ1-1	.	.	TRBV5-1
TGTGCCAGCAAGGACCCCGGGGAAGGGGAGCTGTTTTTT	CASKDPGEGELFF	TRBJ2-2	.	.	TRBV6-1
TGTGCCAGCAGCGAGGTGGCAGGGAAAGAGACCCAGTACTTC	CASSEVAGKETQYF	TRBJ2-5	.	.	TRBV9
TGTGCCAGCAGACCGCAGTATCCCGGCGAAGAGACCCAGTACTTC	CASRPQYPGEETQYF	TRBJ2-5	.	.	TRBV27
TGCGCCAGCAGCCAAGTGGGGGCCGGGAATTCACCCCTCCACTTT	CASSQVGAGNSPLHF	TRBJ1-6	.	.	TRBV4-1
TGTGCCAGCAGCGTACAGGGGGATCCGCGAAAACTGTTTTTT	CASSVQGDPRKLFF	TRBJ1-4	.	TRBD1	TRBV9
TGTGCCAGCAGCCCCGACAGGGAGGGCACTGAAGCTTTCTTT	CASSPDREGTEAFF	TRBJ1-1	.	TRBD1	TRBV2
TGCAGTGCTAGTAGGCGCTATGATGGAAACTATGGCTACACCTTC	CSASRRYDGNYGYTF	TRBJ1-2	.	.	TRBV20-1
TGTGCCAGCAGCTTACTCAGCCCGATCGAGGGGTTATACACCGGGGAGCTGTTTTTT	CASSLLSPIEGLYTGELFF	TRBJ2-2	.	.	TRBV6-6
TGCGCCAGCAGCCAAGTTCGAGCTACCGGGACAGGGGGCCGGGGCTATGGCTACACCTTC	CASSQVRATGTGGRGYGYTF	TRBJ1-2	.	TRBD1	TRBV4-1
TGTGCCAGCAGCCAAGAACAGCGGGGTGAGCAGTTCTTC	CASSQEQRGEQFF	TRBJ2-1	few	TRBD2	TRBV4-2
TGTGCCAGCAGCTTAAGTGGGACTACCGATTACTACGAGCAGTACTTC	CASSLSGTTDYYEQYF	TRBJ2-7	.	TRBD2	TRBV7-9
TGTGCCAGCAGTTTCCAGGGAGGTGGTCAGCCCCAGCATTTT	CASSFQGGGQPQHF	TRBJ1-5	.	.	TRBV27
TGCGCCAGCAGCTTGGCCGCAGGCAGGTCGGAGACCCAGTACTTC	CASSLAAGRSETQYF	TRBJ2-5	.	.	TRBV5-1
TGTGCCAGCAGCCAAGCTGGAAACACCATATATTTT	CASSQAGNTIYF	TRBJ1-3	.	.	TRBV14
TGTGCCAGCAGCTACGCCGGCGGGAGCTCCTACGAGCAGTACTTC	CASSYAGGSSYEQYF	TRBJ2-7	.	TRBD2	TRBV7-2
TGCGCCAGCAGTATGGCGGACGACTCTGGAAACACCATATATTTT	CASSMADDSGNTIYF	TRBJ1-3	.	.	TRBV10-2
TGTGCCAGTAGTATGGGGGCAGGAACTAACTATGGCTACACCTTC	CASSMGAGTNYGYTF	TRBJ1-2	.	.	TRBV19
TGTGCCAGCTCACGACTAATAATCGGACAGTCAGGCGAGCAGTACTTC	CASSRLIIGQSGEQYF	TRBJ2-7	.	.	TRBV18
TGTGCCACCAGCGGGTGGAATGGACAGGGGAGCTACGAGCAGTACTTC	CATSGWNGQGSYEQYF	TRBJ2-7	.	TRBD1	TRBV15
TGTGCCAGCAGCTTTCTCAACAGGGGTGAGCAGTTCTTC	CASSFLNRGEQFF	TRBJ2-1	.	TRBD1	TRBV5-4
TGTGCCAGCAGCTTCCGGACAGAGACGAACACTGAAGCTTTCTTT	CASSFRTETNTEAFF	TRBJ1-1	once	.	TRBV7-9
TGCGCCAGCAGGACTAGCGGGGGAGGGACCGGGGAGCTGTTTTTT	CASRTSGGGTGELFF	TRBJ2-2	.	TRBD2	TRBV10-2
TGTGCCAGCCTTCCAGGGGTGGAAGACTCCGAGCAGTACTTC	CASLPGVEDSEQYF	TRBJ2-7	.	.	TRBV6-5
TGCGCCAGCAGTGAGTCGGGACCGGGACTAGCGGGGGACAATGAGCAGTTCTTC	CASSESGPGLAGDNEQFF	TRBJ2-1	.	TRBD2	TRBV10-1
TGTGCCAGCAGCTTGACAGGGGGGCAAGAGACCCAGTACTTC	CASSLTGGQETQYF	TRBJ2-5	.	TRBD1	TRBV7-3
TGCGCCAGCAGTCAGACAGGGAACACCGGGGAGCTGTTTTTT	CASSQTGNTGELFF	TRBJ2-2	.	.	TRBV4-1
TGTGCCAGCGAACCCGGGCAGGCCTACTATGGCTACACCTTC	CASEPGQAYYGYTF	TRBJ1-2	.	.	TRBV6-6
TGTGCCATCAGTGAGCCCCATGAGAGCAGGACCTACGAGCAGTACTTC	CAISEPHESRTYEQYF	TRBJ2-7	.	.	TRBV10-3
TGTGCCAGCAGACCCTGGACAGGGCTGAATGATGGCTACACCTTC	CASRPWTGLNDGYTF	TRBJ1-2	.	TRBD1	TRBV6-5
TGTGCCAGCAGCCTCAGACAGTTCGACGAGCAGTACTTC	CASSLRQFDEQYF	TRBJ2-7	.	.	TRBV12-3/TRBV12-4
TGTGCCAGCAGCCGGGACAGCCTGAGGGAGCAGTACTTC	CASSRDSLREQYF	TRBJ2-7	.	TRBD1	TRBV7-3
TGTGCCAGCAGCGTAGGAGAGGGTCTTGGCTACACCTTC	CASSVGEGLGYTF	TRBJ1-2	.	.	TRBV9
TGCGCCAGCTCACCCCACGAGGGACTTAGGGCCTACGAGCAGTACTTC	CASSPHEGLRAYEQYF	TRBJ2-7	.	.	TRBV5-1
TGTGCCAGCAGCCAAGAGGCAGCGGGGGGGCCAGATACGCAGTATTTT	CASSQEAAGGPDTQYF	TRBJ2-3	.	TRBD2	TRBV4-2
TGTGCCAGCAGCTTGGATTTCTACGAGCAGTACTTC	CASSLDFYEQYF	TRBJ2-7	.	.	TRBV5-4
TGTGCTAGCAGCCGACTAGCGGGGGGCCCTGGTGAGCAGTTCTTC	CASSRLAGGPGEQFF	TRBJ2-1	.	TRBD2	TRBV7-7
TGTGCCAGCAGCTTGGCCGTGCGGGGGCCTTCCTACGAGCAGTACTTC	CASSLAVRGPSYEQYF	TRBJ2-7	once	.	TRBV5-6
TGTGCCAGCAGCTTAGATGTTAATTCACCCCTCCACTTT	CASSLDVNSPLHF	TRBJ1-6	.	.	TRBV11-2
TGTGCCAGCAGTCCCTGGGGGGGACCCTCCTACGAGCAGTACTTC	CASSPWGGPSYEQYF	TRBJ2-7	.	TRBD2	TRBV6-5
TGCGCCAGCAGCGCCAGGCTAAAGAACACTGAAGCTTTCTTT	CASSARLKNTEAFF	TRBJ1-1	.	.	TRBV5-1
TGTGCTAGTGGACCGGACTTATGGGGCGAGACCCAGTACTTC	CASGPDLWGETQYF	TRBJ2-5	.	.	TRBV12-5
TGTGCCAGCTTCGACAGGGCGAACACCATATATTTT	CASFDRANTIYF	TRBJ1-3	once	TRBD1	TRBV28
TGCGCCAGCAGCCTCCGGGGCTATACCGAATCGGGCGGCTACACCTTC	CASSLRGYTESGGYTF	TRBJ1-2	.	.	TRBV5-1
TGTGCCAGCGGGAAGGAGGCGGGCTGGGGCTACACCTTC	CASGKEAGWGYTF	TRBJ1-2	.	.	TRBV2